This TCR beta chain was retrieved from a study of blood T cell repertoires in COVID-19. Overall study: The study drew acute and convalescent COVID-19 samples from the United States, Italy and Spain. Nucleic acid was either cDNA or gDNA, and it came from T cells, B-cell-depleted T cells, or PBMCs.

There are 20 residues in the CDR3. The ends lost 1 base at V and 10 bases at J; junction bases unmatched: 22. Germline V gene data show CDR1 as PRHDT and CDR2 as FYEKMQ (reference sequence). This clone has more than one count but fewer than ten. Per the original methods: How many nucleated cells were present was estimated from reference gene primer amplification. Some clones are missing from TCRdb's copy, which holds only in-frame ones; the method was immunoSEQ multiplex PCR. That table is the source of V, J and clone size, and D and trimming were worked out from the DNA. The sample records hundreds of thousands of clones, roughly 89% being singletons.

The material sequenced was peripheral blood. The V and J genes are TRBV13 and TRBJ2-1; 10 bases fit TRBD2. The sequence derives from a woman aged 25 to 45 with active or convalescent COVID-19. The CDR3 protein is CASSLVTTQVSSGGRSEQFF. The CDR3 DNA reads TGTGCCAGCAGCTTAGTAACTACCCAAGTTTCTAGCGGGGGACGTTCGGAGCAGTTCTTC.